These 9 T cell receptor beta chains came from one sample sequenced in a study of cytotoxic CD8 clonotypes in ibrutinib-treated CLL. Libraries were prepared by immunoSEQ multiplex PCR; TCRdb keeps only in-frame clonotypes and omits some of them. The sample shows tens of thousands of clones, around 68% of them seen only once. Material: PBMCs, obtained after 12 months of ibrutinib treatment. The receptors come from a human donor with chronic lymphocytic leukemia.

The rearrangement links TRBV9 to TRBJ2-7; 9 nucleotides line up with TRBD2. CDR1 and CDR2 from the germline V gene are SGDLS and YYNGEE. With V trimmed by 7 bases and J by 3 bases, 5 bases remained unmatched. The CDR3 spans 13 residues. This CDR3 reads CASGSGRIYEQYF. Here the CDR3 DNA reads TGTGCCAGCGGTAGCGGGAGAATCTACGAGCAGTACTTC. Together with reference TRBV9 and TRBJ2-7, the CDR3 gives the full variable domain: DSGVTQTPKHLITATGQRVTLRCSPRSGDLSVYWYQQSLDQGLQFLIQYYNGEERAKGNILERFSAQQFPDLHSELNLSSLELGDSALYFCASGSGRIYEQYFGPGTRLTVT.

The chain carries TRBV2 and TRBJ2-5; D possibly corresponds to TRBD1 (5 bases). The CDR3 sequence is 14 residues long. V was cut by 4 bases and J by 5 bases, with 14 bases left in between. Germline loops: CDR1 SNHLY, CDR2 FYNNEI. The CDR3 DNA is TGTGCCAGCAGTGGGGGCGGCCGTCTGGAGACCCAGTACTTC. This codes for CASSGGGRLETQYF.

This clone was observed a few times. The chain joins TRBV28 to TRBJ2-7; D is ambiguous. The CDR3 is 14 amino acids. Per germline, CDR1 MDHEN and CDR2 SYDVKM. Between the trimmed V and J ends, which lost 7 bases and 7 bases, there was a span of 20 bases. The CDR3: CASKKRATVWEQYF. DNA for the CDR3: TGTGCCAGCAAGAAAAGGGCGACGGTTTGGGAGCAGTACTTC. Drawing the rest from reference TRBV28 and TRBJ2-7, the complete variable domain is DVKVTQSSRYLVKRTGEKVFLECVQDMDHENMFWYRQDPGLGLRLIYFSYDVKMKEKGDIPEGYSVSREKKERFSLILESASTNQTSMYLCASKKRATVWEQYFGPGTRLTVT.

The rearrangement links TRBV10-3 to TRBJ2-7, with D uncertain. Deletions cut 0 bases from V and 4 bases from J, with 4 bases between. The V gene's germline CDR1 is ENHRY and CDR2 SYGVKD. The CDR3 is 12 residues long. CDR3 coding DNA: TGTGCCATCAGTGAGTCGGAATACGAGCAGTACTTC. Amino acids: CAISESEYEQYF.

The CDR3 DNA reads TGCGCCAGCAGCCGCGGTGGGGCTGGTTACAATGAGCAGTTCTTC. Its protein is CASSRGGAGYNEQFF. The gene calls are TRBV4-1 and TRBJ2-1; D might be TRBD1 (5 bases). CDR1 and CDR2 from the germline V gene are MGHRA and YSYEKL. The CDR3 runs 15 residues. Trimming left V 4 bases short and J 4 bases short, with 14 bases between.

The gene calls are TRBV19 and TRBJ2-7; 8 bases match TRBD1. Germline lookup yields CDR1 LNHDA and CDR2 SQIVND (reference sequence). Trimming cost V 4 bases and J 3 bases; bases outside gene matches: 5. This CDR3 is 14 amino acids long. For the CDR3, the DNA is TGTGCCAGTAGTACCGGACAGGGTTTCTACGAGCAGTACTTC. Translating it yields CASSTGQGFYEQYF. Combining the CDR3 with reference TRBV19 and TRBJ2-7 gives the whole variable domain DGGITQSPKYLFRKEGQNVTLSCEQNLNHDAMYWYRQDPGQGLRLIYYSQIVNDFQKGDIAEGYSVSREKKESFPLTVTSAQKNPTAFYLCASSTGQGFYEQYFGPGTRLTVT.

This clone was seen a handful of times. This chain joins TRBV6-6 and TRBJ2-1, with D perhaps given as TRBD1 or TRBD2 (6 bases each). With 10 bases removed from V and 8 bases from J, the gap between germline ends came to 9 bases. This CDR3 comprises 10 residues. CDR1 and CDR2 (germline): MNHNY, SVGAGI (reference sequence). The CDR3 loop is CAIGGDEQFF. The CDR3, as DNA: TGTGCCATCGGGGGCGATGAGCAGTTCTTC.

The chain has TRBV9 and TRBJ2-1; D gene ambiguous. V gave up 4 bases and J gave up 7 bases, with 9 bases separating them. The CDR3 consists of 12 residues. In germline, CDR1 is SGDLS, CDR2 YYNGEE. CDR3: CASSFRMNEQFF. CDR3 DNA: TGTGCCAGCAGCTTCCGTATGAATGAGCAGTTCTTC. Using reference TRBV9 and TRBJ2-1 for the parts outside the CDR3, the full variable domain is DSGVTQTPKHLITATGQRVTLRCSPRSGDLSVYWYQQSLDQGLQFLIQYYNGEERAKGNILERFSAQQFPDLHSELNLSSLELGDSALYFCASSFRMNEQFFGPGTRLTVL.

DNA for the CDR3: TGCGCCAGCAGCCAGGGGACAGGGGGCAGCGAGCAGTACTTC. Its translation: CASSQGTGGSEQYF. The rearrangement uses TRBV4-1 and TRBJ2-7, with 12 bases fitting TRBD1. Germline V gives CDR1 MGHRA, CDR2 YSYEKL. V trimming: 3 bases; J trimming: 6 bases; junction bases outside the gene matches: 3. There are 14 residues in the CDR3.